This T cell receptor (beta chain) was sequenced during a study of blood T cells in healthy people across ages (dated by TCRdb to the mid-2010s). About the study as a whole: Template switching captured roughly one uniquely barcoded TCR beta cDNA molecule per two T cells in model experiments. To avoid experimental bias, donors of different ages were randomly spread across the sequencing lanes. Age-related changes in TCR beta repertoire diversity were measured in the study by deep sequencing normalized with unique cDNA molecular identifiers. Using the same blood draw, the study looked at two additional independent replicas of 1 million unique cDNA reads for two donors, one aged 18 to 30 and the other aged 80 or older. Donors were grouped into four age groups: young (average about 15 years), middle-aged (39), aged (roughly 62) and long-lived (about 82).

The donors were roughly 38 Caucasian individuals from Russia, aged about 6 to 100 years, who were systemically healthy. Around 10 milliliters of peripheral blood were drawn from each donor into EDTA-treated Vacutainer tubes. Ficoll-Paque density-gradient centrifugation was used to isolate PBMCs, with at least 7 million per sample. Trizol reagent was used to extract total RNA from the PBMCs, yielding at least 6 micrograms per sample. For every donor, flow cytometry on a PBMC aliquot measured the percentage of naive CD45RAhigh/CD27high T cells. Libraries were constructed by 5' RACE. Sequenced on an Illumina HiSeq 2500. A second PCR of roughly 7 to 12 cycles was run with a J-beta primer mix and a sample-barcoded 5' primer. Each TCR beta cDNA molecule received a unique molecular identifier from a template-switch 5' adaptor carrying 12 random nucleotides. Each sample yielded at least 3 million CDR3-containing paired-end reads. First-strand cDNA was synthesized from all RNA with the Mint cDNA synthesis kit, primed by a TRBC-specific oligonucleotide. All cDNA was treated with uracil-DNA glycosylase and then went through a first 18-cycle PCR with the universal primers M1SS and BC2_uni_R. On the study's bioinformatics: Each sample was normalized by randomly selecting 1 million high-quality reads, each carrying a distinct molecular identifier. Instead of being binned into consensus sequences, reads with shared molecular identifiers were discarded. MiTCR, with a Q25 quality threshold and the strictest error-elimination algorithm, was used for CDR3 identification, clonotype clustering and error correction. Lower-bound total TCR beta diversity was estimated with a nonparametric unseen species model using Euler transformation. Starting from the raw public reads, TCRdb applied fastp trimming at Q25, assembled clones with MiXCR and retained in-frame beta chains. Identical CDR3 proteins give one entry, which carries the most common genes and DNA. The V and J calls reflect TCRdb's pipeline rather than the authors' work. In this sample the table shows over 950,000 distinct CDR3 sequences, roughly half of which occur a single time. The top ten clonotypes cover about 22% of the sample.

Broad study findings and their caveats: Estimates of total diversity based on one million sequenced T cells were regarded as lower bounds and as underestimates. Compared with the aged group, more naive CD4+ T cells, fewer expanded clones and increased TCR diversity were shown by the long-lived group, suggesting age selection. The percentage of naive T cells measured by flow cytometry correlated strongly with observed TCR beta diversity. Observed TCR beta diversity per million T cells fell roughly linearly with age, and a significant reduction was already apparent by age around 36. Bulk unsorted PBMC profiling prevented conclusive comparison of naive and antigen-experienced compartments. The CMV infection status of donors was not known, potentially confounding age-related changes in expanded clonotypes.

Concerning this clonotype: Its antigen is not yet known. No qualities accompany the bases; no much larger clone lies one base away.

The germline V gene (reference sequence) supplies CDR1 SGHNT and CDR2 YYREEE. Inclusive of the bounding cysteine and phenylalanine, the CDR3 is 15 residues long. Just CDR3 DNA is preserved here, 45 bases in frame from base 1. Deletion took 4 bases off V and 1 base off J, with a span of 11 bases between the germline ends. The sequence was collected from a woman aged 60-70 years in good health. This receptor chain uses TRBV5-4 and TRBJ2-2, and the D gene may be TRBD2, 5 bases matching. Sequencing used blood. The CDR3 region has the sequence CASSPRTGNTGELFF. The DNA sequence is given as TGTGCCAGCAGCCCGCGGACTGGGAACACCGGGGAGCTGTTTTTT. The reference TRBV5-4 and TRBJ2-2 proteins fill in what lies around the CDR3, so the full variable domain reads ETGVTQSPTHLIKTRGQQVTLRCSSQSGHNTVSWYQQALGQGPQFIFQYYREEENGRGNFPPRFSGLQFPNYSSELNVNALELDDSALYLCASSPRTGNTGELFFGEGSRLTVL.